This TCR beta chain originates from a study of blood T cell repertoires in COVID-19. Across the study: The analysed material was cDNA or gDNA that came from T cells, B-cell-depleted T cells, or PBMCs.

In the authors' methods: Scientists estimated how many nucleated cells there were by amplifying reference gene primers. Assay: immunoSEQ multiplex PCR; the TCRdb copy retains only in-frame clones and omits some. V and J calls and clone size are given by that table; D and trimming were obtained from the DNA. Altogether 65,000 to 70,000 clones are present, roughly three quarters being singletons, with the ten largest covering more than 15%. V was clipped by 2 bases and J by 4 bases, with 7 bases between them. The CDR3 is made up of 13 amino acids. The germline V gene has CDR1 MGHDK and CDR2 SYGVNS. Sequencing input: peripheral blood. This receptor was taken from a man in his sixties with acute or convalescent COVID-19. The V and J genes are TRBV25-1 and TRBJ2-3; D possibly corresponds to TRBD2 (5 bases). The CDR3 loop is CASSELAPDTQYF. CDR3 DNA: TGTGCCAGCAGTGAACTAGCCCCAGATACGCAGTATTTT.